Each of the 5 T cell receptor beta chains below was sequenced from the same sample in a study of patients and donors after allogeneic stem cell transplantation. TCRdb reprocessed the RT-PCR reads with MiXCR, giving one entry per CDR3 protein. The repertoire holds over 400,000 distinct CDR3 sequences, 16% seen once, with less than 8.5% in the top ten. The source material was blood, either unsorted or a sorted T cell fraction (not recorded which). These TCRs come from a human donor who was either an allogeneic HSCT recipient or a stem cell or donor lymphocyte infusion donor (not recorded which). It is not recorded whose cells these are; they may come from a transplant donor.

The chain links TRBV5-1 to TRBJ1-1, with 7 nucleotides matching TRBD1. CDR1 is SGHRS and CDR2 is YFSETQ in the germline V gene. There are 16 residues in the CDR3. Germline trimming cut 4 bases from V and 0 bases from J; bases unmatched to any gene: 9. The CDR3 DNA follows: TGCGCCAGCAGCGACAGGGTCGGAACGATGAACACTGAAGCTTTCTTT. Residues: CASSDRVGTMNTEAFF.

The chain links TRBV10-3 to TRBJ1-4, with TRBD1 matching over 9 bases. The CDR3 spans 14 residues. V shed 10 bases and J 5 bases; nucleotides not matched to a gene: 8. CDR1 is ENHRY, CDR2 SYGVKD, per germline. The CDR3 loop is CASSPGQGNEKLFF. CDR3 in DNA: TGTGCCAGCTCCCCGGGACAGGGAAATGAAAAACTGTTTTTT.

The chain carries TRBV18 and TRBJ1-1; D is unclear. Germline CDR1 KGHSH, CDR2 LQKENI. This CDR3 is 15 amino acids long. V lost 6 bases to trimming and J lost 5 bases, with 19 bases between them. CDR3 in amino acids: CASSKTSREGTEAFF. The CDR3 nucleotides are TGTGCCAGCTCGAAAACGTCGAGGGAAGGTACTGAAGCTTTCTTT.

The chain combines TRBV20-1 with TRBJ1-5; tentatively, D is TRBD1 (5 bases). The germline V gene has CDR1 DFQATT and CDR2 SNEGSKA (reference sequence). The V end was cut by 5 bases, the J end by 0 bases, with 14 bases between. The CDR3 is made up of 15 amino acids. CDR3 in DNA: TGCAGTGCTGGGGCCCCCAGGAGTAGCAATCAGCCCCAGCATTTT. This translates into CSAGAPRSSNQPQHF.

The chain joins TRBV20-1 to TRBJ1-1; 7 positions agree with TRBD1. With V trimmed by 6 bases and J by 3 bases, 10 bases remained unmatched. This CDR3 is 14 amino acids long. Germline loops: CDR1 DFQATT, CDR2 SNEGSKA (reference sequence). The CDR3 region is CSASPWQGDTEAFF. The CDR3 region has the DNA TGCAGTGCCTCCCCGTGGCAGGGGGACACTGAAGCTTTCTTT.